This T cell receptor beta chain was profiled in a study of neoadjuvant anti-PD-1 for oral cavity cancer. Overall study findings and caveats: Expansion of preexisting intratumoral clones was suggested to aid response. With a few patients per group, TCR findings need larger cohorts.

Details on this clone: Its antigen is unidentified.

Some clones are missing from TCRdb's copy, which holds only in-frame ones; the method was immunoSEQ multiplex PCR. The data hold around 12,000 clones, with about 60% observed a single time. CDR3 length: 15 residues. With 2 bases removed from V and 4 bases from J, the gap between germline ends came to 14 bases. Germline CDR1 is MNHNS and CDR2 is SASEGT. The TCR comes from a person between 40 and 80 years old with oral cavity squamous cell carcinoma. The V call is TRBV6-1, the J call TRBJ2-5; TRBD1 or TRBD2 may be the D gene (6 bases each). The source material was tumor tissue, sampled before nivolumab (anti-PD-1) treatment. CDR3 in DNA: TGTGCCAGCAGTGAACGAAGGGGGGTAGGAGAGACCCAGTACTTC. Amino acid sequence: CASSERRGVGETQYF.